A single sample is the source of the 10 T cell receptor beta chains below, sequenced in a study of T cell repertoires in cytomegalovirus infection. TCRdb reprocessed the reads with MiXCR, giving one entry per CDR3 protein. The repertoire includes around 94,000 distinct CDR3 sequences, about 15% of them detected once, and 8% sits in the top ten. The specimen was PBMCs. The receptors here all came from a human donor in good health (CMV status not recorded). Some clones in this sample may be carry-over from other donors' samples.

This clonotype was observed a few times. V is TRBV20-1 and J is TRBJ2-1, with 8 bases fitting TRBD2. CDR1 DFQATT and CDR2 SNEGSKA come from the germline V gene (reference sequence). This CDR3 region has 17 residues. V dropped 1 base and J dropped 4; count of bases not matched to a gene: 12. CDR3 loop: CSARGGLAFAYYNEQFF. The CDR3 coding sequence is TGCAGTGCTAGAGGAGGACTAGCCTTTGCGTATTACAATGAGCAGTTCTTC.

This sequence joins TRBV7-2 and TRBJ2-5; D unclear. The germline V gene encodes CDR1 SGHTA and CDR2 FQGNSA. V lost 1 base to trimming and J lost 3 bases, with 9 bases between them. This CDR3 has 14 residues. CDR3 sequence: CASSLGGSKETQYF. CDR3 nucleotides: TGTGCCAGCAGCTTAGGGGGATCCAAAGAGACCCAGTACTTC.

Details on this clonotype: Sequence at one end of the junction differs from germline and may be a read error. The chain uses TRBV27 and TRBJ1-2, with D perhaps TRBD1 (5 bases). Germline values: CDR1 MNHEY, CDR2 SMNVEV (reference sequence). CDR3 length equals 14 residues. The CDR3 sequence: CACSLYPGDYGYTF. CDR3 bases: TGTGCCTGCAGTTTATATCCGGGGGATTATGGCTACACCTTC.

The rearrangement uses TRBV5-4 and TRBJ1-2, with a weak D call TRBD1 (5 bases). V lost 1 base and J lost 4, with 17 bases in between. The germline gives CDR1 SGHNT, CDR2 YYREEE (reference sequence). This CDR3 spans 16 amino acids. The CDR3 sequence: CASSLTSGTLRYGYTF. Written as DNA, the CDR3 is TGTGCCAGCAGCTTGACCTCCGGGACGTTGCGCTATGGCTACACCTTC.

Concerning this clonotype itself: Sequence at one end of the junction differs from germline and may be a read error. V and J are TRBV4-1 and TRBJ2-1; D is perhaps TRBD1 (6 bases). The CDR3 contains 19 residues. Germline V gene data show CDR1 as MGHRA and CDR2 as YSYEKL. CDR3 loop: CASSPGAGQRSSSYNEQFF. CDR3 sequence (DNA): TGTGCCAGCAGCCCAGGGGCAGGGCAGCGATCGAGCTCCTACAATGAGCAGTTCTTC.

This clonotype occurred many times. The CDR3 loop is CASSSAPGTEYNEQFF. The CDR3 DNA sequence: TGTGCCAGCAGCTCAGCCCCCGGGACAGAGTACAATGAGCAGTTCTTC. The chain couples TRBV7-2 to TRBJ2-1; 7 bases agree with TRBD1. Trimming removed 4 bases from V and 4 bases from J; junction bases left unmatched: 10. This CDR3 comprises 16 residues. Germline V CDR1 and CDR2: SGHTA, FQGNSA.

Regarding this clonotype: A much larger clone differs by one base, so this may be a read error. In nucleotides, the CDR3 is TGTGCCAGCAGCCTCTCTGGGGCCAACGACCTGACTTTC. It codes for CASSLSGANDLTF. The V call is TRBV28, the J call TRBJ2-6, with TRBD1 as a possible D gene (5 bases). CDR1 and CDR2 from the germline V gene are MDHEN and SYDVKM. The CDR3 is 13 amino acids.

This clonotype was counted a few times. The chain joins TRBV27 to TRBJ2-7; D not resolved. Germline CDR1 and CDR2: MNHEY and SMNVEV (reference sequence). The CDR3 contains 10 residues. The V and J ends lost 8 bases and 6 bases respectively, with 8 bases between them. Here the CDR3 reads CASGYVEQYF. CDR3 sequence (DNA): TGTGCCAGCGGTTACGTCGAGCAGTACTTC.

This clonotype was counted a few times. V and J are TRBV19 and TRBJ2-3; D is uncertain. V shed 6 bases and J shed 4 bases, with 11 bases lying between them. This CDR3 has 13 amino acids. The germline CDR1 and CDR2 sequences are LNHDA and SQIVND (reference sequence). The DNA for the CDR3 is TGTGCCAGTAGCCCCTTGGGCCCAGATACGCAGTATTTT. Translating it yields CASSPLGPDTQYF.

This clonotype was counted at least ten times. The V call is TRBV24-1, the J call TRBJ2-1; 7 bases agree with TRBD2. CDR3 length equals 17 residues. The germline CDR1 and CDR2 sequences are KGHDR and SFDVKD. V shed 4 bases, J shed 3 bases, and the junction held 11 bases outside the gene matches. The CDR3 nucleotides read TGTGCCACCAGTGACCCGACTAGCAGGGACGTCTACAATGAGCAGTTCTTC. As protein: CATSDPTSRDVYNEQFF.